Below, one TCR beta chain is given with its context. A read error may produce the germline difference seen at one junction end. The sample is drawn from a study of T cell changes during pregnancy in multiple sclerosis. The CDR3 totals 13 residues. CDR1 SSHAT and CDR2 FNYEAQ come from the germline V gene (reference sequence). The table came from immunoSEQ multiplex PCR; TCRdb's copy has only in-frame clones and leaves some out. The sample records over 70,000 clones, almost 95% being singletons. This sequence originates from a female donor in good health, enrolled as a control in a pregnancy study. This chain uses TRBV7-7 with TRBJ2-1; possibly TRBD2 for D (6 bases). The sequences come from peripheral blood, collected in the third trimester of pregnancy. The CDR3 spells CASSPGGYNEQFF. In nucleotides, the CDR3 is TGTGCTAGCAGCCCCGGGGGTTACAATGAGCAGTTCTTC.